This T cell receptor (beta chain) was captured by sequencing in a study of metastatic and nonmetastatic thyroid tumors. Overall study context: Across blood and tumor or nodule tissue, repertoires from malignant and benign thyroid patients were compared with one another.

Germline V gene sequence: CDR1 SGHVS, CDR2 FQNEAQ. Between the trimmed V and J ends, which lost 7 bases and 8 bases, there was a span of 15 bases. The CDR3 has 13 residues. Study-wide points: Compared with benign nodules, malignant thyroid tumors were reported to have significantly higher TCR beta diversity in both blood and tumor.

Ahead of thyroid surgery, no patient had received treatment of any kind. In its sample, this clone was seen many times. What it binds is not known. Original data processing: A classifier for distant metastasis in papillary thyroid cancer was constructed using CDR3 differences observed across clinicopathological groups. Through MiXCR, TCRdb re-clonotyped the PCR reads. These V and J calls derive from TCRdb rather than the authors' analysis. Among about 23,000 clones, around 20% were seen once, and the ten largest hold approximately 8%. The sequencing input was blood. The chain is built from TRBV7-8 and TRBJ2-1; maybe TRBD2 (7 bases). This sequence was found in a female donor with papillary thyroid cancer or a benign thyroid nodule (not recorded which). Some clones in this sample may be carry-over from other donors' samples. DNA of the CDR3: TGTGCCAGCACCCTCGGGGGGCCTGATGAGCAGTTCTTC. It is translated as CASTLGGPDEQFF.